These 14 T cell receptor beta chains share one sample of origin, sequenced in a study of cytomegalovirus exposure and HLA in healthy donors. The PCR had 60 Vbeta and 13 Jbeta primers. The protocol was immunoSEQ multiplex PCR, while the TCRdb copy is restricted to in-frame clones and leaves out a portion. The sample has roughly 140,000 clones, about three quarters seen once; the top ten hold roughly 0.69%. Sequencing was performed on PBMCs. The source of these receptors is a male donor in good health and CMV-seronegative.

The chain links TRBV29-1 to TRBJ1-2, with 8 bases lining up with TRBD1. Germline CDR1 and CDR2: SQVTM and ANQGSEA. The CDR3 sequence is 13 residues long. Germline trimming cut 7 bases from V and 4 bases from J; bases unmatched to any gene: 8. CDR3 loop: CSASGGAGYGYTF. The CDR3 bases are TGCAGCGCCTCAGGGGGCGCCGGCTATGGCTACACCTTC.

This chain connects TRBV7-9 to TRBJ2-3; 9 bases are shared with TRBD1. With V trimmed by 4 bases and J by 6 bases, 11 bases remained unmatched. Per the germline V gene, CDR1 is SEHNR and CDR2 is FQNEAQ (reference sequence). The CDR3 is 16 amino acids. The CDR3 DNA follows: TGTGCCAGCAGCTCGACGGGGACAGGGTTCCCGGATACGCAGTATTTT. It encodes CASSSTGTGFPDTQYF.

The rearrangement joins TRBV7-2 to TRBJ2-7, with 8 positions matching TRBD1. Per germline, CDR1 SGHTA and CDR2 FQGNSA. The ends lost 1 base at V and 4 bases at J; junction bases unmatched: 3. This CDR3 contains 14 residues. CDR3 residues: CASSLGQGTYEQYF. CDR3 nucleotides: TGTGCCAGCAGCTTAGGACAGGGGACGTACGAGCAGTACTTC.

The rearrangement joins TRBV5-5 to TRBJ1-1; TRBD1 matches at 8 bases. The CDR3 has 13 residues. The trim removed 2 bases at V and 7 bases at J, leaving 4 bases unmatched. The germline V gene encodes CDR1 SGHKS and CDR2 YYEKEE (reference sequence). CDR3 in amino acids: CASSFRDRHEAFF. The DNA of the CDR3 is TGTGCCAGCAGCTTCCGGGACAGGCATGAAGCTTTCTTT.

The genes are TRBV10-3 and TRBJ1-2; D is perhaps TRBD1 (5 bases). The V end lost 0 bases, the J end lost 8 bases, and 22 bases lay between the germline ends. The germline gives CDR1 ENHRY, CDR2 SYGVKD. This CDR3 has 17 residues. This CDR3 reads CAISESTLRGGTGGYTF. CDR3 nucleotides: TGTGCCATCAGTGAGTCGACTCTTCGTGGAGGGACGGGGGGCTACACCTTC.

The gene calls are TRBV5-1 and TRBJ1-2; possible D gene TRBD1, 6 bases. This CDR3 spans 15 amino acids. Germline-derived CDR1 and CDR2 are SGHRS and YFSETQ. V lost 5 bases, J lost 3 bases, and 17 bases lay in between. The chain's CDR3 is CASRSFTGWDYGYTF. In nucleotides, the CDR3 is TGCGCCAGCAGGAGTTTTACAGGGTGGGACTATGGCTACACCTTC.

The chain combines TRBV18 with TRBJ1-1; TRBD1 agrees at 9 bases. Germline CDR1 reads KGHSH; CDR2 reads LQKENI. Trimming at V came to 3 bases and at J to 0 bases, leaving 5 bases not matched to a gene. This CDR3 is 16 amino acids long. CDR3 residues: CASSPGQGNMNTEAFF. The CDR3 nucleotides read TGTGCCAGCTCACCGGGACAGGGAAATATGAACACTGAAGCTTTCTTT. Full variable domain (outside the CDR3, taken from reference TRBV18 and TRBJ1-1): NAGVMQNPRHLVRRRGQEARLRCSPMKGHSHVYWYRQLPEEGLKFMVYLQKENIIDESGMPKERFSAEFPKEGPSILRIQQVVRGDSAAYFCASSPGQGNMNTEAFFGQGTRLTVV.

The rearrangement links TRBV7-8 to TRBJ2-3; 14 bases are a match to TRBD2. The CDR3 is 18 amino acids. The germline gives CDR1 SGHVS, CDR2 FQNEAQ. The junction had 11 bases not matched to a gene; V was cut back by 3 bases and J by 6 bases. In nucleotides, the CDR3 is TGTGCCAGCAGCTTTTCGGGACTAGCGGGGGCCAACGAGGATACGCAGTATTTT. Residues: CASSFSGLAGANEDTQYF.

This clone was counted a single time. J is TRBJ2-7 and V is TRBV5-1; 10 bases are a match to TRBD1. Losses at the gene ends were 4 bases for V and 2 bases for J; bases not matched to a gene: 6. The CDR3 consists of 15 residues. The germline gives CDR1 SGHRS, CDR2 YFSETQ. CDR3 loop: CASSVGTGAPYEQYF. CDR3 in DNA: TGCGCCAGCAGCGTCGGGACAGGGGCACCCTACGAGCAGTACTTC.

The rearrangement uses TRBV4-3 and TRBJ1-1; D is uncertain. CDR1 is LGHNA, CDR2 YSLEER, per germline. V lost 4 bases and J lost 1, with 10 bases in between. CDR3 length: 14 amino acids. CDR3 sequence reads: CASSPSDTNTEAFF. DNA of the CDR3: TGCGCCAGCAGCCCTAGCGATACGAACACTGAAGCTTTCTTT.

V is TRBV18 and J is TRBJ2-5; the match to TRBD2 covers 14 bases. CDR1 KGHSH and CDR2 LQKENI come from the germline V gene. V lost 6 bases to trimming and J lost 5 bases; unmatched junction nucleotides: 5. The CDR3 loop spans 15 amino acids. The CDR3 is CASSSGLAGDETQYF. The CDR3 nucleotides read TGTGCCAGCTCGTCGGGACTAGCGGGAGATGAGACCCAGTACTTC.

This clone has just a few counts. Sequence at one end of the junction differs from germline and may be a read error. DNA of the CDR3: TGTTCCAGCAGCCCCGGACTAGCGGGGGGGCTTGAGACCCAGTACTTC. It codes for CSSSPGLAGGLETQYF. The chain links TRBV7-9 to TRBJ2-5, with 15 bases that match TRBD2. There are 16 residues in the CDR3. Germline loops: CDR1 SEHNR, CDR2 FQNEAQ (reference sequence). Together with reference TRBV7-9 and TRBJ2-5, the CDR3 gives the full variable domain: DTGVSQNPRHKITKRGQNVTFRCDPISEHNRLYWYRQTLGQGPEFLTYFQNEAQLEKSRLLSDRFSAERPKGSFSTLEIQRTEQGDSAMYLCSSSPGLAGGLETQYFGPGTRLLVL.

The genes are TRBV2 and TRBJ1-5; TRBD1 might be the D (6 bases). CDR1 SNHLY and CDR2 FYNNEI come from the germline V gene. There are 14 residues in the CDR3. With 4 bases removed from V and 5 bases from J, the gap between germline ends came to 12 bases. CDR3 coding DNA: TGTGCCAGCAGTGGGTTGGCAGGGGATCAGCCCCAGCATTTT. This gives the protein CASSGLAGDQPQHF. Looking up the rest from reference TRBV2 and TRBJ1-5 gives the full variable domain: EPEVTQTPSHQVTQMGQEVILRCVPISNHLYFYWYRQILGQKVEFLVSFYNNEISEKSEIFDDQFSVERPDGSNFTLKIRSTKLEDSAMYFCASSGLAGDQPQHFGDGTRLSIL.

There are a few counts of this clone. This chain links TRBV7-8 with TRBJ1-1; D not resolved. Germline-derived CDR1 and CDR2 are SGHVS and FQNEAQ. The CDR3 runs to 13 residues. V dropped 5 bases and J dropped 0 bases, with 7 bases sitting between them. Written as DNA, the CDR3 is TGTGCCAGCAGCGCGCGGATGAACACTGAAGCTTTCTTT. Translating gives CASSARMNTEAFF. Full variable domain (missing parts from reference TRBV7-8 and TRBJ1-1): GAGVSQSPRYKVAKRGQDVALRCDPISGHVSLFWYQQALGQGPEFLTYFQNEAQLDKSGLPSDRFFAERPEGSVSTLKIQRTQQEDSAVYLCASSARMNTEAFFGQGTRLTVV.